This T cell receptor (beta chain) derives from a study of blood T cell repertoires in COVID-19. Trimming pared 5 bases from V and 9 bases from J, leaving 16 bases between. CDR3 length: 13 amino acids. Germline CDR1 and CDR2: MDHEN and SYDVKM. Clones were read by immunoSEQ multiplex PCR, and TCRdb kept only the in-frame ones, dropping some. The data contain fewer than 350,000 clones, roughly 79% of them singletons. The receptor's source is a woman aged 55-75 years with active or convalescent COVID-19. Sequenced: peripheral blood. This chain links TRBV28 with TRBJ1-2; weak D call: TRBD1 (5 bases). CDR3 region: CASSTPGLESYTF. CDR3 nucleotide sequence: TGTGCCAGCAGTACACCGGGACTAGAGAGCTACACCTTC.